Each of the 7 T cell receptor beta chains below was sequenced from the same sample in a study of blood T cell repertoires in COVID-19. The method was immunoSEQ multiplex PCR; TCRdb's version includes in-frame clones alone and lacks a portion of them. The data show fewer than 400,000 clones, roughly 85% seen once. The sample taken for sequencing was PBMCs or T cells enriched from blood (not recorded which). Source of these receptors: a woman in her 30s who had been exposed to COVID-19.

This clone showed up just once. The genes are TRBV11-3 and TRBJ2-2, with D maybe TRBD1 (5 bases). Trimming removed 5 bases from V and 10 bases from J, with 14 bases in between. CDR1 SGHNT and CDR2 YENEEA come from the germline V gene. This CDR3 has 13 residues. The CDR3 here is CASSPTTRAELFF. The CDR3 DNA follows: TGTGCCAGCAGCCCGACGACCAGGGCGGAGCTGTTTTTT.

V and J are TRBV18 and TRBJ1-2; D perhaps matches TRBD1 (6 bases). V was shortened by 6 bases and J by 0 bases, with 20 bases between the two germline ends. Germline V gives CDR1 KGHSH, CDR2 LQKENI. CDR3 size: 17 residues. The CDR3 sequence: CASSPGQSSMANYGYTF. Here the CDR3 DNA reads TGTGCCAGCTCGCCGGGACAATCCTCGATGGCTAACTATGGCTACACCTTC.

The V and J genes are TRBV3-1 (or the pseudogene TRBV3-2) and TRBJ1-3, with 7 bases aligning to TRBD1. Looked up from germline, CDR1 is LGHDT and CDR2 is YNNKEL (reference sequence). The CDR3 totals 17 residues. The V and J ends lost 4 bases and 2 bases, in that order; junction bases with no gene match: 11. The CDR3 spells CASSPVAGQTPGNTIYF. CDR3 coding DNA: TGTGCCAGCAGCCCGGTAGCGGGACAGACTCCTGGAAACACCATATATTTT.

CDR3 bases: TGTGCCAGCAGCTCCAGGACTAGCGGGGGAGGCACCGGGGAGCTGTTTTTT. Its protein is CASSSRTSGGGTGELFF. The chain has TRBV7-3 and TRBJ2-2; 13 bases line up with TRBD2. The ends lost 4 bases at V and 4 bases at J; junction bases unmatched: 6. The CDR3 contains 17 residues. The germline V gene has CDR1 SGHTA and CDR2 FQGTGA.

The J gene is TRBJ1-2, the V gene TRBV4-2, with D perhaps TRBD1 (6 bases). The germline gives CDR1 LGHNA, CDR2 YNFKEQ. Trimming took 0 bases from V and 6 from J, leaving 26 bases between them. CDR3 size: 19 residues. CDR3: CASSQDGWVQGPLGNGYTF. CDR3 DNA sequence: TGTGCCAGCAGCCAAGATGGGTGGGTACAGGGCCCTTTGGGGAATGGCTACACCTTC.

The chain uses TRBV9 and TRBJ2-1; 11 bases agree with TRBD2. Trimming at V came to 4 bases and at J to 10 bases, leaving 13 bases not matched to a gene. Looked up from germline, CDR1 is SGDLS and CDR2 is YYNGEE. The CDR3 contains 16 residues. DNA of the CDR3: TGTGCCAGCAGCCTAGCTCCGGGACTAGCGGTAACAGAGCAGTTCTTC. Its translation is CASSLAPGLAVTEQFF.

This chain joins TRBV7-2 and TRBJ2-7; 9 bases line up with TRBD1. The germline CDR1 and CDR2 sequences are SGHTA and FQGNSA. The CDR3 length is 15 residues. V shed 2 bases, J shed 4 bases, and the junction held 6 bases outside the gene matches. The CDR3 spells CASSLYRGRWYEQYF. The CDR3 region has the DNA TGTGCCAGCAGCTTATACAGGGGGCGTTGGTACGAGCAGTACTTC.